A selection of T cell receptor beta chains follows, all from one sample in a study of blood T cell repertoires in COVID-19. The assay was immunoSEQ multiplex PCR, and TCRdb's table has in-frame clones only and misses some. The table has about 410,000 clones, 70% to 90% seen once. Sequencing was done on a sample of peripheral blood. The receptor source for this set is a woman aged 40 to 49 with COVID-19, enrolled during active disease. The CDR3 runs from the conserved cysteine through the conserved F or W. Fields, in order: CDR3 length, V gene, D gene, clone size, J gene, CDR3 protein, CDR3 DNA. D genes are given only for firm matches. Size tells how often a clone was seen (once, few, many) or the class of an expanded clone, and some rows leave it out.

>17|TRBV10-1|NA|NA|TRBJ1-6
CASLVQFRGSYNSPLHF
TGCGCCAGCCTTGTTCAATTCCGAGGCTCCTATAATTCACCCCTCCACTTT
>15|TRBV28|TRBD1|NA|TRBJ1-6
CASRTTGGWNSPLHF
TGTGCCAGCAGGACGACAGGGGGCTGGAATTCACCCCTCCACTTT
>17|TRBV9|TRBD1|NA|TRBJ1-1
CASSVGGRGPLNTEAFF
TGTGCCAGCAGCGTAGGAGGCAGGGGGCCGCTGAACACTGAAGCTTTCTTT
>13|TRBV5-4|NA|once|TRBJ2-7
CASRTDSAYEQYF
TGTGCCAGCAGGACGGACAGTGCCTACGAGCAGTACTTC
>14|TRBV9|NA|NA|TRBJ2-3
CASSVELTVDTQYF
TGTGCCAGCAGCGTAGAACTTACCGTGGATACGCAGTATTTT
>16|TRBV4-3|TRBD1|few|TRBJ1-2
CASSQDPEGQGSGYTF
TGCGCCAGCAGCCAAGATCCCGAGGGACAGGGTTCTGGCTACACCTTC
>15|TRBV18|TRBD2|NA|TRBJ2-7
CASSLSSGDRYEQYF
TGTGCCAGCTCACTTAGTAGCGGGGATCGCTACGAGCAGTACTTC
>14|TRBV6-5|NA|NA|TRBJ1-2
CASSGLRGEDGYTF
TGTGCCAGCAGCGGCTTAAGGGGCGAGGATGGCTACACCTTC
>18|TRBV3-1/TRBV3-2|NA|few|TRBJ1-4
CASSRHRSFWATNEKLFF
TGTGCCAGCAGCCGACACCGCAGTTTTTGGGCAACTAATGAAAAACTGTTTTTT
>17|TRBV28|TRBD2|NA|TRBJ2-3
CASSSRLEGGAPDTQYF
TGTGCCAGCAGTTCTAGGTTAGAGGGAGGGGCCCCAGATACGCAGTATTTT